These 22 T cell receptor beta chains share one sample of origin, sequenced in a study of T cells in Graves' hyperthyroidism and ophthalmopathy. Researchers took RNA transcripts and amplified the TCR beta CDR3 regions from them. First-round RT-PCR targeting the TCR CDR3 was performed with the HTBI primer set. Using its own MiXCR run on the multiplex PCR reads, TCRdb lists one record per CDR3 protein. The sample records hundreds of thousands of distinct CDR3 sequences, approximately 15% being singletons. Sequencing input: blood. These receptors were taken from a woman between 18 and 30 years old with Graves' hyperthyroidism that later progressed to Graves' ophthalmopathy.

Many counts were recorded for this clonotype. V is TRBV27 and J is TRBJ2-7; 7 positions agree with TRBD1. The CDR3 is 12 amino acids. V gave up 6 bases and J gave up 5 bases; unmatched junction bases: 4. Per germline, CDR1 MNHEY and CDR2 SMNVEV (reference sequence). The CDR3 spells CASSRTGHEQYF. CDR3 nucleotides: TGTGCCAGCAGCCGGACAGGCCACGAGCAGTACTTC.

In its sample, this clonotype was seen a few times. A much larger clone lies a single base off, so this may be a read error. The chain joins TRBV2 to TRBJ2-2; D might be TRBD2 (6 bases). V was cut by 6 bases and J by 7 bases, with 18 bases left in between. The CDR3 runs 15 residues. CDR1 and CDR2 (germline): SNHLY, FYNNEI. The CDR3 DNA reads as TGTGCCAGCAGCCCCCGGGCGGGAAAGGGCGGGGAGCTGTTTTTT. Translating gives CASSPRAGKGGELFF.

This clonotype was seen ten or more times. The chain couples TRBV2 to TRBJ2-1; D gene unclear. The CDR3 covers 13 residues. V was cut by 3 bases and J by 7 bases, with 10 bases left in between. Germline CDR1 reads SNHLY; CDR2 reads FYNNEI. The CDR3 DNA follows: TGTGCCAGCAGTGATCTGGTCCGTAATGAGCAGTTCTTC. It is translated as CASSDLVRNEQFF.

This clonotype appeared many times. The V gene is TRBV20-1, the J gene TRBJ2-7, with D possibly TRBD2 on 5 matching bases. V was cut by 6 bases and J by 0 bases, with 12 bases left in between. Germline loops: CDR1 DFQATT, CDR2 SNEGSKA (reference sequence). This CDR3 has 13 amino acids. CDR3 loop: CSAPASSSYEQYF. The CDR3 DNA is TGCAGTGCCCCGGCTAGCAGCTCCTACGAGCAGTACTTC.

This clonotype was counted at least ten times. The chain couples TRBV6-1 to TRBJ2-2; D may be TRBD2 (6 bases). Per the germline V gene, CDR1 is MNHNS and CDR2 is SASEGT. This CDR3 contains 15 residues. Trimming cost V 5 bases and J 3 bases, with 13 bases left between them. DNA for the CDR3: TGTGCCAGCAGTTATTTGGGCGGGGACACCGGGGAGCTGTTTTTT. Its translation is CASSYLGGDTGELFF.

This clonotype was seen at least ten times. The rearrangement joins TRBV6-1 to TRBJ2-2; 8 bases agree with TRBD2. The germline CDR1 and CDR2 sequences are MNHNS and SASEGT. The junction had 8 bases not matched to a gene; V was cut back by 7 bases and J by 4 bases. The CDR3 is made up of 15 amino acids. In DNA form, the CDR3 reads TGTGCCAGCACCTCGGGACTAGTATTCACCGGGGAGCTGTTTTTT. It codes for CASTSGLVFTGELFF.

This clonotype was counted between two and nine times. The J gene is TRBJ2-5, the V gene TRBV27, with TRBD1 as a possible D gene (5 bases). The CDR3 spans 15 residues. CDR1 and CDR2 (germline): MNHEY, SMNVEV (reference sequence). Trimming took off 0 bases at V and 4 bases at J, with 12 bases between the two ends. The CDR3 DNA is TGTGCCAGCAGTTTATCAGCAGGGCGCACAGAGACCCAGTACTTC. Translation gives CASSLSAGRTETQYF.

This clonotype was detected ten times or more. The chain joins TRBV7-8 to TRBJ1-5, with a tentative D call TRBD1 (6 bases). The germline CDR1 and CDR2 sequences are SGHVS and FQNEAQ. The CDR3 is made up of 15 amino acids. The ends were cut back, 4 bases at V and 1 base at J, with 11 bases in the middle. CDR3 in DNA: TGTGCCAGCAGCTGGACGGGGGCGAGCAATCAGCCCCAGCATTTT. It translates to CASSWTGASNQPQHF.

The rearrangement links TRBV3-1 to TRBJ2-1; no definite D call. Trimming pared 5 bases from V and 6 bases from J, leaving 11 bases between. The germline V gene encodes CDR1 LGHDT and CDR2 YNNKEL (reference sequence). The CDR3 consists of 13 residues. For the CDR3, the DNA is TGTGCCAGCAGCGAACGATCTTCCAATGAGCAGTTCTTC. This encodes CASSERSSNEQFF.

This clonotype was recorded many times. The rearrangement links TRBV7-9 to TRBJ2-7; TRBD1 matches at 8 bases. The junction had 11 bases not matched to a gene; V was cut back by 5 bases and J by 5 bases. This CDR3 region has 15 residues. In germline, CDR1 is SEHNR, CDR2 FQNEAQ (reference sequence). CDR3 amino acids: CASSRGTGLMHEQYF. In DNA, the CDR3 is TGTGCCAGCAGCCGCGGGACAGGTTTAATGCACGAGCAGTACTTC.

The table lists this clonotype with many counts. The chain combines TRBV11-2 with TRBJ2-1; the match to TRBD2 covers 14 bases. Germline values: CDR1 SGHAT, CDR2 FQNNGV. V trimming: 5 bases; J trimming: 9 bases; junction bases outside the gene matches: 3. The CDR3 has 14 amino acids. In DNA form, the CDR3 reads TGTGCCAGCAGCCGGGGGACTAGCGGGAGTGAGCAGTTCTTC. This codes for CASSRGTSGSEQFF.

With regard to this clonotype: Possible read error: a much larger clone is one base away. V is TRBV11-1 and J is TRBJ2-1, with D uncertain. This CDR3 has 15 amino acids. Germline lookup yields CDR1 SGHAT and CDR2 FQDESV (reference sequence). V lost 2 bases and J 2 bases, leaving 10 bases between the germline ends. CDR3 in DNA: TGTGCCAGCAGCTTAAGACGGAACCCCTACAATGAGCAGTTCTTC. It specifies CASSLRRNPYNEQFF.

This clonotype occurred many times. V gene TRBV3-1 combines with J gene TRBJ2-1; the D gene could be TRBD1 or TRBD2 (5 bases each). V was pared by 1 base and J by 9 bases, with 7 bases between. CDR1 and CDR2 (germline): LGHDT, YNNKEL (reference sequence). This CDR3 is 12 amino acids long. This CDR3 reads CASSQGGGEQFF. The DNA for the CDR3 is TGTGCCAGCAGCCAAGGTGGGGGTGAGCAGTTCTTC.

The chain is built from TRBV6-1 and TRBJ2-3; 9 bases are a match to TRBD1. V dropped 7 bases and J dropped 6; count of bases not matched to a gene: 8. The V gene's germline CDR1 is MNHNS and CDR2 SASEGT. The length of the CDR3 is 14 residues. CDR3: CASTPDRGWDTQYF. As DNA, the CDR3 is TGTGCCAGCACCCCGGACAGGGGCTGGGATACGCAGTATTTT.

The chain is built from TRBV10-3 and TRBJ2-7, with TRBD2 matching over 8 bases. Per the germline V gene, CDR1 is ENHRY and CDR2 is SYGVKD. The J segment lost 2 bases and the V segment lost 10 bases, leaving 22 bases of the junction unmatched. There are 18 residues in the CDR3. CDR3 protein: CATLAGEWRGGIAYEQYF. As DNA, the CDR3 is TGTGCCACGCTAGCGGGCGAATGGAGAGGTGGGATCGCCTACGAGCAGTACTTC.

As regards this clonotype: This may arise from a read error, as a much more abundant clone is one base away. The chain recombines TRBV3-1 with TRBJ2-7; possibly TRBD2 for D (5 bases). Germline-derived CDR1 and CDR2 are LGHDT and YNNKEL (reference sequence). The length of the CDR3 is 17 residues. The CDR3 DNA sequence: TGTGCCAGCAGCAACCTAGAGTGGGCTAGCAAGATCTACAAGCAGTACTTC. Its protein product is CASSNLEWASKIYKQYF.

This chain connects TRBV13 to TRBJ2-1; 7 positions agree with TRBD2. V dropped 5 bases and J dropped 10; count of bases not matched to a gene: 11. The CDR3 contains 14 residues. Germline lookup yields CDR1 PRHDT and CDR2 FYEKMQ (reference sequence). The CDR3 DNA reads TGTGCCAGCAGCCGGGACTATACTACAATGGAGCAGTTCTTC. Amino acid sequence: CASSRDYTTMEQFF.

This clonotype was seen at least ten times. The chain has TRBV24-1 and TRBJ2-3; 8 bases are a match to TRBD1. The J segment lost 0 bases and the V segment lost 4 bases, leaving 8 bases of the junction unmatched. The CDR3 covers 17 residues. Germline-derived CDR1 and CDR2 are KGHDR and SFDVKD. The CDR3 spells CATSDPRGQDSTDTQYF. As DNA, the CDR3 is TGTGCCACCAGTGACCCCCGGGGACAGGATAGCACAGATACGCAGTATTTT.

This clonotype was seen many times. The V and J genes are TRBV11-2 and TRBJ2-7; 7 bases align to TRBD2. The CDR3 extends over 16 amino acids. CDR1 and CDR2 from the germline V gene are SGHAT and FQNNGV. Trimming at V came to 1 base and at J to 1 base, leaving 7 bases not matched to a gene. The CDR3 loop reads CASSLGPGGGSYEQYF. In DNA, the CDR3 is TGTGCCAGCAGCTTAGGACCGGGAGGAGGATCCTACGAGCAGTACTTC.

The gene calls are TRBV27 and TRBJ2-3; D remains ambiguous. With 1 base removed from V and 3 bases from J, the gap between germline ends came to 14 bases. This CDR3 contains 16 residues. Germline-derived CDR1 and CDR2 are MNHEY and SMNVEV (reference sequence). The CDR3 is CASSLWGMVPTDTQYF. The CDR3 DNA follows: TGTGCCAGCAGTTTATGGGGAATGGTCCCAACAGATACGCAGTATTTT.

The chain combines TRBV28 with TRBJ1-2; tentatively, D is TRBD1 (5 bases). Trimming took 7 bases from V and 8 from J, leaving 23 bases between them. Germline CDR1 MDHEN, CDR2 SYDVKM. The CDR3 consists of 15 residues. The CDR3 protein is CASTSRGWSGGGYTF. In DNA form, the CDR3 reads TGTGCCAGCACCTCAAGAGGATGGTCGGGGGGGGGCTACACCTTC.

This clonotype was detected only a few times. The CDR3 loop reads CASSLIPHTMETQYF. DNA for the CDR3: TGTGCCAGCAGTCTAATACCTCACACAATGGAGACCCAGTACTTC. This chain connects TRBV2 to TRBJ2-5; unclear D gene. The V gene's germline CDR1 is SNHLY and CDR2 FYNNEI. Trimming pared 5 bases from V and 5 bases from J, leaving 18 bases between. The CDR3 length is 15 residues.